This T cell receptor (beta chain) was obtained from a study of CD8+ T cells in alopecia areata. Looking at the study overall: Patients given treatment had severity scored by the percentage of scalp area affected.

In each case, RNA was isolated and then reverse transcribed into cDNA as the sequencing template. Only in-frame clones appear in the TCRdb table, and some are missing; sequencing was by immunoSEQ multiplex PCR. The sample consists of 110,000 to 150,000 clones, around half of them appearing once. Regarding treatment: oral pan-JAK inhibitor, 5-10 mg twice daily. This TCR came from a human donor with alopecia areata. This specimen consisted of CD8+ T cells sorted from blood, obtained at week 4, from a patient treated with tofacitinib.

The CDR3 nucleotides read TGTGCCTGGAGTGTTGTAGGGCCCGATCCCGATGGCTACACCTTC. Protein: CAWSVVGPDPDGYTF. The chain recombines TRBV30 with TRBJ1-2; no clear D. This CDR3 spans 15 amino acids. Looked up from germline, CDR1 is GTSNPN and CDR2 is SVGIG (reference sequence). With 0 bases removed from V and 6 bases from J, the gap between germline ends came to 17 bases.